This entry lists 17 T cell receptor beta chains sequenced from one sample in a study of blood T cell repertoires in COVID-19. Profiled with immunoSEQ multiplex PCR; TCRdb holds only in-frame clones, not every one. Here the sample spans 50,000 to 85,000 clones, about 90% being singletons. The sequenced material came from peripheral blood. These receptors came from a human donor in a cohort sampled during active COVID-19.

The CDR3 protein is CASSLLTSGETQYF. CDR3 DNA sequence: TGTGCCAGCAGCTTATTGACTAGCGGAGAGACCCAGTACTTC. The chain carries TRBV7-2 and TRBJ2-5, with 9 bases fitting TRBD2. The ends lost 2 bases at V and 4 bases at J; junction bases unmatched: 2. The CDR3 contains 14 residues. From germline, CDR1 is SGHTA and CDR2 FQGNSA.

A word on this clone: Other nucleotide sequences in the sample specify the same CDR3. The chain combines TRBV11-2 with TRBJ2-7; TRBD2 matches at 14 bases. The CDR3 has 15 amino acids. In germline, CDR1 is SGHAT, CDR2 FQNNGV. With V trimmed by 5 bases and J by 4 bases, 4 bases remained unmatched. Written as DNA, the CDR3 is TGTGCCAGCAGCACAAGGACTAGCGGGAGGTACGAGCAGTACTTC. It is translated as CASSTRTSGRYEQYF.

The rearrangement joins TRBV2 to TRBJ2-3; TRBD2 matches 8 bases. This CDR3 is built from 14 residues. Germline CDR1 SNHLY, CDR2 FYNNEI. The V and J ends lost 8 bases and 6 bases, in that order; junction bases with no gene match: 10. The CDR3 reads CASAAGAQVDTQYF. The CDR3 DNA sequence: TGTGCCAGCGCAGCGGGAGCTCAGGTGGATACGCAGTATTTT.

The rearrangement links TRBV3-1 (or the pseudogene TRBV3-2) to TRBJ2-7; 11 nucleotides agree with TRBD2. The germline V gene encodes CDR1 LGHDT and CDR2 YNNKEL (reference sequence). Unmatched junction bases numbered 9, after V lost 4 bases and J lost 4 bases. This CDR3 has 16 amino acids. The CDR3 protein is CASSPLAGGTTYEQYF. CDR3 nucleotides: TGTGCCAGCAGCCCATTAGCGGGGGGGACTACATACGAGCAGTACTTC.

The chain employs TRBV6-5 and TRBJ1-2; D is perhaps TRBD1 (5 bases). Germline CDR1 is MNHEY and CDR2 is SVGAGI. This CDR3 spans 14 amino acids. V was pared by 6 bases and J by 8 bases, with 19 bases between. CDR3 nucleotides: TGTGCCAGCAGAACTCCCGGTGGGGGGGAAGGCTACACCTTC. Translated: CASRTPGGGEGYTF.

The rearrangement uses TRBV5-4 and TRBJ1-6, with D perhaps matching TRBD1 (5 bases). The V and J ends lost 2 bases and 6 bases respectively, with 12 bases between them. The length of the CDR3 is 15 residues. CDR1 and CDR2 (germline): SGHNT, YYREEE (reference sequence). The CDR3 DNA is TGTGCCAGCAGCTTTCCTCAGGGTGGTAATTCACCCCTCCACTTT. Translating gives CASSFPQGGNSPLHF.

J is TRBJ2-1 and V is TRBV2; 9 bases fit TRBD1. The CDR3 runs 15 residues. The V and J ends lost 5 bases and 1 base, in that order; junction bases with no gene match: 3. The germline CDR1 and CDR2 sequences are SNHLY and FYNNEI. The chain's CDR3 is CASSPDRGSYNEQFF. The CDR3 DNA sequence: TGTGCCAGCAGTCCCGACAGGGGGTCCTACAATGAGCAGTTCTTC.

This sequence joins TRBV2 and TRBJ1-5; 12 bases are shared with TRBD1. The CDR3 has 15 residues. Germline loops: CDR1 SNHLY, CDR2 FYNNEI. V gave up 7 bases and J gave up 6 bases; unmatched junction bases: 7. In DNA form, the CDR3 reads TGTGCCAGCATGGGACAGGGGGCTTTAGGTCAGCCCCAGCATTTT. It specifies CASMGQGALGQPQHF.

The rearrangement uses TRBV7-2 and TRBJ2-1; TRBD2 is a possible D gene (5 bases). The germline V gene encodes CDR1 SGHTA and CDR2 FQGNSA. The CDR3 runs to 13 residues. V was shortened by 0 bases and J by 8 bases, with 8 bases between the two germline ends. CDR3 bases: TGTGCCAGCAGCTTAGCAGCACTAGATGAGCAGTTCTTC. It is translated as CASSLAALDEQFF.

As DNA, the CDR3 is TGCGCCAGCAGCGCTGTTGGGGGGGCGCGCGGTGAGCAGTTCTTC. As protein: CASSAVGGARGEQFF. The chain has TRBV4-3 and TRBJ2-1, with a possible D match to TRBD2 (7 bases). V lost 5 bases and J lost 9, with 20 bases in between. The germline V gene has CDR1 LGHNA and CDR2 YSLEER. CDR3 size: 15 residues.

The V call is TRBV27, the J call TRBJ2-1; D possibly corresponds to TRBD2 (6 bases). This CDR3 spans 16 amino acids. V gave up 3 bases and J gave up 6 bases, with 18 bases separating them. The germline V gene encodes CDR1 MNHEY and CDR2 SMNVEV (reference sequence). CDR3 bases: TGTGCCAGCAGTTTGCCCCCTAGCGTCCCCCTCAATGAGCAGTTCTTC. It is translated as CASSLPPSVPLNEQFF.

The chain joins TRBV27 to TRBJ2-1; 12 nucleotides match TRBD2. From germline, CDR1 is MNHEY and CDR2 SMNVEV (reference sequence). The trim removed 4 bases at V and 7 bases at J, leaving 2 bases unmatched. This CDR3 region has 14 residues. CDR3 coding DNA: TGTGCCAGCAGTTCGGGACTAGCGGGTAATGAGCAGTTCTTC. It codes for CASSSGLAGNEQFF.

The V gene is TRBV6-5, the J gene TRBJ2-7, with D possibly being TRBD1 (5 bases). The CDR3 is made up of 12 amino acids. Germline CDR1 reads MNHEY; CDR2 reads SVGAGI. Trimming left V 7 bases short and J 7 bases short, with 14 bases between. The CDR3 loop reads CASNRPPLEQYF. The DNA of the CDR3 is TGTGCCAGCAACAGGCCCCCTTTGGAGCAGTACTTC.

For the CDR3, the DNA is TGTGCCAGCAGCCCGGCCCCGGGACTAAAGAATGAGCAGTTCTTC. Translating it yields CASSPAPGLKNEQFF. The J gene is TRBJ2-1, the V gene TRBV7-6; TRBD2 aligns across 7 bases. The CDR3 totals 15 residues. After removal of 5 bases from V and 7 bases from J, the junction contained 11 bases not matched to a gene. Germline V gene data show CDR1 as SGHVS and CDR2 as FNYEAQ.

The chain combines TRBV2 with TRBJ1-4, with a possible D match to TRBD1 (5 bases). Trimming took off 7 bases at V and 1 base at J, with 7 bases between the two ends. The CDR3 consists of 13 residues. Germline CDR1 is SNHLY and CDR2 is FYNNEI. The CDR3 DNA is TGTGCCAGCACGGGGGGAACTAATGAAAAACTGTTTTTT. Translated: CASTGGTNEKLFF.

The chain is built from TRBV6-2 or TRBV6-3 and TRBJ1-5; weak D call: TRBD1 (5 bases). Germline V gives CDR1 MNHEY, CDR2 SVGEGT. The CDR3 is made up of 13 amino acids. Trimming cost V 2 bases and J 4 bases, with 6 bases left between them. CDR3 protein: CASSYRGNQPQHF. The CDR3 DNA sequence: TGTGCCAGCAGTTACAGGGGAAATCAGCCCCAGCATTTT.

DNA of the CDR3: TGTGCCAGCAGTCCCCGGAACAGGGAGACCCAGTACTTC. This sequence encodes CASSPRNRETQYF. The V call is TRBV12-3 or TRBV12-4, the J call TRBJ2-5, with D maybe TRBD1 (5 bases). The CDR3 has 13 residues. Trimming shortened V by 5 bases and J by 5 bases, and 12 bases separated the two germline ends.